The 25 T cell receptor beta chains in this list originate from one sample, sequenced in a study of brain T cells in children with intractable seizures (dated by TCRdb to the early 2020s). The sample's time point, from its label and the paper: resected brain tissue, or blood drawn just prior to surgery. Library creation used the immunoSEQ multiplex PCR assay. TCRdb took this table from immuneACCESS and kept in-frame rearrangements with V and J called. Such tables lack part of the clones; where checked against another copy, unresolved V genes explain under half of the gap, and the rest is unexplained. Within this sample are approximately 44,000 clones, with roughly 90% of them counted one time only. The ten largest clones represent 5% to 6.5% of the sample. The sample was peripheral blood, taken at surgery. These receptors came from a girl aged 2 to 9 with tuberous sclerosis and intractable seizures.

This chain connects TRBV4-1 to TRBJ1-6, with D unresolved. V lost 1 base and J lost 7, with 14 bases in between. The length of the CDR3 is 16 residues. From germline, CDR1 is MGHRA and CDR2 YSYEKL. CDR3 sequence: CASSQVPPSLNSPLHF. The CDR3 nucleotides read TGCGCCAGCAGCCAAGTGCCCCCCAGCCTAAATTCACCCCTCCACTTT.

The chain combines TRBV27 with TRBJ1-1, with D possibly being TRBD1 (6 bases). Trimming removed 5 bases at V and 1 base at J, with 14 bases between. Germline values: CDR1 MNHEY, CDR2 SMNVEV (reference sequence). CDR3 length: 15 residues. The CDR3 DNA follows: TGTGCCAGCAGTCCCGAGGTACAGGGGAACACTGAAGCTTTCTTT. Its translation is CASSPEVQGNTEAFF.

Only one count was recorded for this clone. This chain links TRBV7-8 with TRBJ1-2; D might be TRBD1 (6 bases). V shed 2 bases and J shed 6 bases, with 10 bases lying between them. The CDR3 length is 13 residues. Germline V gene data show CDR1 as SGHVS and CDR2 as FQNEAQ. CDR3 sequence: CASSLNRADGYTF. The CDR3 nucleotides read TGTGCCAGCAGCTTAAACAGGGCTGATGGCTACACCTTC.

The chain has TRBV5-1 and TRBJ2-5, with a weak D call TRBD2 (7 bases). The CDR3 has 15 residues. Germline V gene data show CDR1 as SGHRS and CDR2 as YFSETQ. V was trimmed by 0 bases and J by 5 bases, leaving 14 bases between them. The CDR3 here is CASSLEGGSSETQYF. The DNA for the CDR3 is TGCGCCAGCAGCTTGGAGGGGGGGTCTTCGGAGACCCAGTACTTC.

The genes are TRBV7-9 and TRBJ2-5; D gene unclear. V was cut by 2 bases and J by 2 bases, with 12 bases left in between. The CDR3 totals 15 residues. Germline V gives CDR1 SEHNR, CDR2 FQNEAQ (reference sequence). The CDR3 protein is CASSLTSSVQETQYF. In DNA form, the CDR3 reads TGTGCCAGCAGCTTAACATCGTCCGTGCAAGAGACCCAGTACTTC.

V usage is TRBV5-1 and J usage is TRBJ1-1; unclear D gene. V lost 7 bases and J lost 1, with 23 bases in between. The CDR3 sequence is 17 residues long. Germline CDR1 SGHRS, CDR2 YFSETQ. For the CDR3, the DNA is TGCGCCAGCTCACTTAAAGGTCCGCTCCGAGCGAACACTGAAGCTTTCTTT. This codes for CASSLKGPLRANTEAFF.

The chain is built from TRBV25-1 and TRBJ2-7, with 8 bases aligning to TRBD2. The germline gives CDR1 MGHDK, CDR2 SYGVNS. This CDR3 spans 16 amino acids. The trim removed 6 bases at V and 7 bases at J, leaving 17 bases unmatched. CDR3 loop: CASSSKPGLGAREQYF. The CDR3 DNA reads as TGTGCCAGCAGCTCAAAACCGGGACTAGGGGCCAGGGAGCAGTACTTC.

This clone was counted between two and nine times. This sequence joins TRBV5-1 and TRBJ1-2; TRBD1 agrees at 11 bases. The CDR3 consists of 14 residues. J was trimmed by 6 bases and V by 4 bases; bases with no gene match: 5. Germline CDR1 and CDR2: SGHRS and YFSETQ. In DNA, the CDR3 is TGCGCCAGCAGCCTCGGACAGGGGGCTGATGGCTACACCTTC. The encoded protein is CASSLGQGADGYTF.

The chain employs TRBV2 and TRBJ1-1, with D possibly being TRBD1 (5 bases). Germline CDR1 SNHLY, CDR2 FYNNEI. V lost 1 base and J lost 6, with 12 bases in between. This CDR3 is 14 amino acids long. CDR3 sequence: CASSEGWGGAEAFF. The CDR3 nucleotides read TGTGCCAGCAGTGAAGGGTGGGGAGGGGCTGAAGCTTTCTTT.

The chain uses TRBV27 and TRBJ2-7; 9 positions agree with TRBD1. V shed 3 bases, J shed 2 bases, and the junction held 8 bases outside the gene matches. CDR1 is MNHEY, CDR2 SMNVEV, per germline (reference sequence). This CDR3 contains 16 residues. The CDR3 sequence: CASSLGDGQGTYEQYF. DNA for the CDR3: TGTGCCAGCAGTTTGGGGGACGGACAGGGGACCTACGAGCAGTACTTC.

This clone was observed once. The chain couples TRBV7-8 to TRBJ2-5, with a possible D match to TRBD2 (5 bases). V lost 4 bases and J 5 bases, leaving 14 bases between the germline ends. The CDR3 runs to 14 residues. Germline CDR1 and CDR2: SGHVS and FQNEAQ. Here the CDR3 DNA reads TGTGCCAGCAGCTCGAGCCTCAGGAGGGAGACCCAGTACTTC. It codes for CASSSSLRRETQYF.

The chain uses TRBV27 and TRBJ2-7; weak D call: TRBD1 (5 bases). This CDR3 is 13 amino acids long. Per germline, CDR1 MNHEY and CDR2 SMNVEV (reference sequence). V was trimmed by 2 bases and J by 3 bases, leaving 8 bases between them. CDR3 nucleotide sequence: TGTGCCAGCAGTTTAGGGGCTAACTACGAGCAGTACGTC. Encoded protein: CASSLGANYEQYV.

The gene calls are TRBV4-2 and TRBJ2-1, with D possibly TRBD2 on 6 matching bases. Per the germline V gene, CDR1 is LGHNA and CDR2 is YNFKEQ. V gave up 0 bases and J gave up 5 bases, with 8 bases separating them. There are 14 residues in the CDR3. The CDR3 sequence is CASSQEVADNEQFF. In DNA form, the CDR3 reads TGTGCCAGCAGCCAAGAAGTAGCGGACAATGAGCAGTTCTTC.

This chain joins TRBV2 and TRBJ1-1; maybe TRBD1 (5 bases). There are 11 residues in the CDR3. CDR1 and CDR2 (germline): SNHLY, FYNNEI. V shed 6 bases and J shed 11 bases, with 13 bases lying between them. The CDR3, as DNA: TGTGCCAGCAGAGGAGTAGGGGCGGCTTTCTTT. Translated, it gives CASRGVGAAFF.

The rearrangement joins TRBV29-1 to TRBJ2-2, with D unresolved. The CDR3 is made up of 15 amino acids. Germline CDR1 reads SQVTM; CDR2 reads ANQGSEA. V shed 4 bases and J shed 4 bases, with 16 bases lying between them. The CDR3 bases are TGCAGCGTTGTGAAAGTACTCGCCGGCACCGGGGAGCTGTTTTTT. Protein sequence: CSVVKVLAGTGELFF.

This chain links TRBV13 with TRBJ2-7, with 7 bases aligning to TRBD2. V was pared by 5 bases and J by 2 bases, with 18 bases of the junction left unmatched. The CDR3 has 18 residues. Germline V gene data show CDR1 as PRHDT and CDR2 as FYEKMQ (reference sequence). This CDR3 is CASSRVMDGSGATYEQYF. DNA of the CDR3: TGTGCCAGCAGCCGCGTTATGGACGGGAGCGGGGCTACCTACGAGCAGTACTTC. The whole variable domain, remainder taken from reference TRBV13 and TRBJ2-7, is AAGVIQSPRHLIKEKRETATLKCYPIPRHDTVYWYQQGPGQDPQFLISFYEKMQSDKGSIPDRFSAQQFSDYHSELNMSSLELGDSALYFCASSRVMDGSGATYEQYFGPGTRLTVT.

The V gene is TRBV5-1, the J gene TRBJ1-5; D is perhaps TRBD1 (5 bases). CDR1 is SGHRS, CDR2 YFSETQ, per germline. This CDR3 comprises 13 residues. Between the trimmed V and J ends, which lost 2 bases and 5 bases, there was a span of 8 bases. The CDR3 here is CASSLDSYQPQHF. CDR3 bases: TGCGCCAGCAGCTTAGACAGTTATCAGCCCCAGCATTTT.

This chain joins TRBV2 and TRBJ2-4; TRBD2 might be the D (6 bases). This CDR3 is 14 amino acids long. V dropped 7 bases and J dropped 0 bases, with 10 bases sitting between them. Germline CDR1 and CDR2: SNHLY and FYNNEI. This CDR3 is CASNGDLAKNIQYF. CDR3 nucleotides: TGTGCCAGCAATGGGGACTTAGCCAAAAACATTCAGTACTTC.

V usage is TRBV5-1 and J usage is TRBJ2-1; D perhaps matches TRBD2 (5 bases). Germline V gene lookup returns CDR1 SGHRS and CDR2 YFSETQ. The V gene lost 6 bases and the J gene lost 6 bases, with 13 bases spanning the gap. There are 13 residues in the CDR3. The CDR3: CASIREGSNEQFF. CDR3 nucleotides: TGCGCCAGCATACGGGAAGGGAGCAATGAGCAGTTCTTC.

The V gene is TRBV9, the J gene TRBJ2-7; 12 bases match TRBD2. CDR1 SGDLS and CDR2 YYNGEE come from the germline V gene. Trimming removed 0 bases from V and 6 bases from J; junction bases left unmatched: 4. CDR3 length equals 15 residues. CDR3: CASSVDLAGGREQYF. As DNA, the CDR3 is TGTGCCAGCAGCGTAGATCTAGCGGGGGGGCGCGAGCAGTACTTC.

This chain uses TRBV2 with TRBJ2-2; D is ambiguous. Trimming removed 0 bases from V and 1 base from J, with 6 bases in between. The CDR3 extends over 15 amino acids. Germline V gives CDR1 SNHLY, CDR2 FYNNEI. Here the CDR3 DNA reads TGTGCCAGCAGTGAAGCTAGCTTGAACACCGGGGAGCTGTTTTTT. Translated, it gives CASSEASLNTGELFF.

The CDR3 bases are TGTGCCAGCAGCGTAGATCAGCGGGGGGCTACCGAGACTAAGGATGAGCAGTTCTTC. This codes for CASSVDQRGATETKDEQFF. The rearrangement joins TRBV9 to TRBJ2-1, with 9 positions matching TRBD2. J was trimmed by 8 bases and V by 0 bases; bases with no gene match: 18. Germline V CDR1 and CDR2: SGDLS, YYNGEE. CDR3 length: 19 amino acids.

In this sample, this clone turned up a few times. One end of the junction varies from germline; a read error may be responsible. The V gene is TRBV12-3 or TRBV12-4, the J gene TRBJ1-2, with 9 bases fitting TRBD1. This CDR3 spans 13 amino acids. The CDR3 here is CASRLGQGSGYTF. In nucleotides, the CDR3 is TGTGCCAGCAGATTAGGACAGGGGAGCGGCTACACCTTC.

J is TRBJ1-1 and V is TRBV3-1 (or the pseudogene TRBV3-2); no definite D call. The V gene's germline CDR1 is LGHDT and CDR2 YNNKEL (reference sequence). V was clipped by 2 bases and J by 1 base, with 8 bases between them. There are 14 residues in the CDR3. DNA of the CDR3: TGTGCCAGCAGCCAATCGGATCGGAACACTGAAGCTTTCTTT. It yields the protein CASSQSDRNTEAFF.

The rearrangement joins TRBV9 to TRBJ2-3, with D hard to call. This CDR3 region has 15 residues. V lost 1 base and J 0 bases, leaving 9 bases between the germline ends. Germline CDR1 reads SGDLS; CDR2 reads YYNGEE. Written as DNA, the CDR3 is TGTGCCAGCAGCGTAAGACGGCATAGCACAGATACGCAGTATTTT. Its protein product is CASSVRRHSTDTQYF.